Listed here are 21 T cell receptor beta chains from one sample, sequenced in a study of neurological immune-mediated disorders. TCRdb itself ran the 5' RACE reads through MiXCR, one entry per CDR3 protein. The sample carries around 130,000 distinct CDR3 sequences, roughly 3.2% recorded once. Sequencing input: PBMCs. The receptors come from a woman in her 30s with multiple sclerosis.

As to this clonotype: One base away lies a much larger clone, so this may be a sequencing read error. The V gene is TRBV12-3 or TRBV12-4, the J gene TRBJ2-7; 8 bases are shared with TRBD1. The V segment lost 5 bases and the J segment 5 bases; nucleotides outside the gene matches: 11. CDR3 size: 15 residues. CDR3 DNA: TGTGCCAGCAGTCTGGGACAGGACCAGGGGCACGAGCAGTACTTC. Its translation: CASSLGQDQGHEQYF.

Ten or more counts support this clonotype. This chain joins TRBV10-3 and TRBJ2-3; possibly TRBD1 for D (6 bases). Trimming stripped 4 bases from V and 0 bases from J, with 11 bases between. The CDR3 loop spans 15 amino acids. Germline V CDR1 and CDR2: ENHRY, SYGVKD. For the CDR3, the DNA is TGTGCCATCAGTGGAAGGGGGTTTAGCACAGATACGCAGTATTTT. Translating it yields CAISGRGFSTDTQYF.

The table lists this clonotype with many counts. The chain has TRBV20-1 and TRBJ1-2; tentatively, D is TRBD1 (5 bases). Germline CDR1 DFQATT, CDR2 SNEGSKA (reference sequence). V dropped 3 bases and J dropped 4 bases, with 15 bases sitting between them. There are 14 residues in the CDR3. The CDR3 DNA is TGCAGTGCTAGCCCTCGGGGGGAGGGCTATGGCTACACCTTC. Translation: CSASPRGEGYGYTF.

This clonotype appeared many times. The chain carries TRBV19 and TRBJ2-7, with 7 bases fitting TRBD1. Germline lookup yields CDR1 LNHDA and CDR2 SQIVND (reference sequence). V was clipped by 5 bases and J by 6 bases; unmatched bases: 7. This CDR3 is 13 amino acids long. The chain's CDR3 is CASSPKTGAEQYF. CDR3 sequence (DNA): TGTGCCAGTAGTCCCAAAACAGGGGCCGAGCAGTACTTC.

The chain employs TRBV4-3 and TRBJ2-7, with TRBD1 matching 7 bases. Germline lookup yields CDR1 LGHNA and CDR2 YSLEER. J was trimmed by 2 bases and V by 0 bases; bases with no gene match: 4. The CDR3 is 15 residues long. The CDR3 loop is CASSQEDRRTYEQYF. CDR3 coding DNA: TGCGCCAGCAGCCAAGAGGACAGGAGAACCTACGAGCAGTACTTC.

The rearrangement joins TRBV15 to TRBJ2-3; no firm D call. CDR1 is LNHNV, CDR2 YYDKDF, per germline (reference sequence). CDR3 length equals 13 residues. Trimming cost V 4 bases and J 0 bases, with 5 bases left between them. CDR3 sequence reads: CATSKDSTDTQYF. The CDR3 DNA sequence: TGTGCCACCAGCAAGGACAGCACAGATACGCAGTATTTT.

This clonotype was seen at least ten times. The chain joins TRBV7-9 to TRBJ2-1; perhaps TRBD1 as D (6 bases). Trimming removed 8 bases from V and 4 bases from J, with 9 bases in between. Germline V CDR1 and CDR2: SEHNR, FQNEAQ (reference sequence). The CDR3 is 12 amino acids. CDR3 bases: TGTGCCAGCGGACAGAAATACAATGAGCAGTTCTTC. Residues: CASGQKYNEQFF.

This clonotype has ten or more counts. The rearrangement uses TRBV5-1 and TRBJ2-1; TRBD1 or TRBD2 may be the D gene (5 bases each). V was trimmed by 7 bases and J by 6 bases, leaving 14 bases between them. Germline loops: CDR1 SGHRS, CDR2 YFSETQ. The CDR3 is 13 amino acids. This CDR3 reads CASGQSGGNEQFF. In DNA form, the CDR3 reads TGCGCCAGCGGCCAGAGTGGGGGCAATGAGCAGTTCTTC.

This clonotype was detected ten times or more. The rearrangement links TRBV6-2 or TRBV6-3 to TRBJ1-1; D perhaps matches TRBD1 (5 bases). CDR1 is MNHEY, CDR2 SVGEGT, per germline. The CDR3 spans 11 residues. V shed 7 bases and J shed 11 bases, with 14 bases lying between them. The CDR3 loop is CASNQARDAFF. The CDR3 coding sequence is TGTGCCAGCAACCAGGCGAGGGACGCTTTCTTT.

This clonotype was detected many times. V is TRBV6-5 and J is TRBJ2-5; 14 bases are a match to TRBD2. The CDR3 length is 17 residues. Germline trimming cut 7 bases from V and 5 bases from J; bases unmatched to any gene: 12. Germline CDR1 and CDR2: MNHEY and SVGAGI. DNA of the CDR3: TGTGCCAGCAAAGTCACCGGGACTAGCGGGAGCGGGGAGACCCAGTACTTC. It codes for CASKVTGTSGSGETQYF.

This clonotype was seen at least ten times. The chain couples TRBV5-6 to TRBJ2-7; no definite D call. The CDR3 runs to 12 residues. CDR1 and CDR2 (germline): SGHDT, YYEEEE. Trimming shortened V by 2 bases and J by 3 bases, and 6 bases separated the two germline ends. The CDR3 reads CASSFGLYEQYF. The CDR3 coding sequence is TGTGCCAGCAGCTTCGGCCTCTACGAGCAGTACTTC.

This clonotype was detected ten times or more. The rearrangement joins TRBV5-5 to TRBJ2-5, with 10 nucleotides matching TRBD1. The ends lost 4 bases at V and 0 bases at J; junction bases unmatched: 3. Germline CDR1 SGHKS, CDR2 YYEKEE (reference sequence). CDR3 size: 15 residues. The CDR3 DNA is TGTGCCAGCAGCCCGGACAGGGGGGACCAAGAGACCCAGTACTTC. As protein: CASSPDRGDQETQYF.

This clonotype was counted ten times or more. The rearrangement uses TRBV5-1 and TRBJ1-6; 10 bases match TRBD1. Unmatched junction bases numbered 8, after V lost 3 bases and J lost 8 bases. Germline CDR1 reads SGHRS; CDR2 reads YFSETQ. The CDR3 covers 16 residues. The CDR3: CASSSGTGVGDSPLHF. CDR3 sequence (DNA): TGCGCCAGCAGCTCCGGGACAGGGGTTGGTGATTCACCCCTCCACTTT.

This clonotype was found many times. This sequence joins TRBV5-1 and TRBJ1-1; D remains ambiguous. CDR1 and CDR2 from the germline V gene are SGHRS and YFSETQ. Trimming took 2 bases from V and 4 from J, leaving 15 bases between them. The CDR3 runs to 15 residues. CDR3 in amino acids: CASSLGGPPGTEAFF. The CDR3 DNA follows: TGCGCCAGCAGCTTAGGAGGACCCCCTGGCACTGAAGCTTTCTTT. Based on the CDR3 plus reference TRBV5-1 and TRBJ1-1, the full variable domain is KAGVTQTPRYLIKTRGQQVTLSCSPISGHRSVSWYQQTPGQGLQFLFEYFSETQRNKGNFPGRFSGRQFSNSRSEMNVSTLELGDSALYLCASSLGGPPGTEAFFGQGTRLTVV.

This clonotype was recorded many times. The gene calls are TRBV5-1 and TRBJ1-2, with 9 bases that match TRBD1. J lost 2 bases, V lost 4 bases, and 9 bases had no gene match. This CDR3 has 16 residues. Germline values: CDR1 SGHRS, CDR2 YFSETQ. CDR3 nucleotide sequence: TGCGCCAGCAGCCGCCAACAGGGGGCACTGAACTATGGCTACACCTTC. The encoded protein is CASSRQQGALNYGYTF.

This clonotype has at least ten counts. The CDR3 DNA follows: TGTGCCAGTAGTATCTCGACAGGGAGGATGAACACTGAAGCTTTCTTT. This translates into CASSISTGRMNTEAFF. The rearrangement uses TRBV19 and TRBJ1-1, with 7 nucleotides matching TRBD1. The CDR3 totals 16 residues. Trimming cost V 3 bases and J 0 bases; bases outside gene matches: 7. The germline gives CDR1 LNHDA, CDR2 SQIVND (reference sequence).

This clonotype was detected ten times or more. This chain joins TRBV5-1 and TRBJ2-5; 8 nucleotides match TRBD1. The CDR3 is 16 amino acids. Germline V gene lookup returns CDR1 SGHRS and CDR2 YFSETQ. V lost 0 bases to trimming and J lost 1 base; unmatched junction nucleotides: 5. Here the CDR3 DNA reads TGCGCCAGCAGCTTGGCTGCCAGGGGGCTCCAAGAGACCCAGTACTTC. Amino acids: CASSLAARGLQETQYF.

This clonotype came up many times. The genes are TRBV5-6 and TRBJ1-1; perhaps TRBD1 as D (5 bases). Looked up from germline, CDR1 is SGHDT and CDR2 is YYEEEE. CDR3 size: 13 residues. V gave up 4 bases and J gave up 3 bases, with 10 bases separating them. CDR3 nucleotides: TGTGCCAGCAGCCGGGTGGGGGACACTGAAGCTTTCTTT. Its protein product is CASSRVGDTEAFF. The variable domain in full, completed from reference TRBV5-6 and TRBJ1-1, reads DAGVTQSPTHLIKTRGQQVTLRCSPKSGHDTVSWYQQALGQGPQFIFQYYEEEERQRGNFPDRFSGHQFPNYSSELNVNALLLGDSALYLCASSRVGDTEAFFGQGTRLTVV.

At least ten counts were recorded for this clonotype. The V and J genes are TRBV7-2 and TRBJ2-7; D gene uncertain. Germline loops: CDR1 SGHTA, CDR2 FQGNSA. V lost 2 bases and J 7 bases, leaving 12 bases between the germline ends. This CDR3 is 13 amino acids long. The CDR3 region is CASSLKASREQYF. The CDR3 DNA reads as TGTGCCAGCAGCTTAAAGGCGAGTAGAGAGCAGTACTTC.

This clonotype appeared many times. The genes are TRBV12-3 or TRBV12-4 and TRBJ1-2; D is perhaps TRBD1 (6 bases). The V gene lost 7 bases and the J gene lost 8 bases, with 17 bases spanning the gap. This CDR3 is 13 amino acids long. CDR3 DNA sequence: TGTGCCAGCAACCTAGCGGGGGCGGGAGGCTACACCTTC. Protein sequence: CASNLAGAGGYTF.

This clonotype was found a few times. This chain joins TRBV24-1 and TRBJ2-1, with 10 bases matching TRBD2. This CDR3 has 16 residues. Losses at the gene ends were 1 base for V and 10 bases for J; bases not matched to a gene: 9. The germline gives CDR1 KGHDR, CDR2 SFDVKD. The DNA for the CDR3 is TGTGCCACCAGTGATTTCACTAGCGGGGATCGGGAGGAGCAGTTCTTC. The encoded protein is CATSDFTSGDREEQFF.